These T cell receptor beta chains were read from a single sample in a study of blood T cell repertoires in COVID-19. Here immunoSEQ multiplex PCR was the method, and the copy in TCRdb shows in-frame clones only, minus some. Of more than 300,000 clones listed, around 87% are singletons. Sequenced input: peripheral blood. These TCRs come from a woman aged 25 to 45 with COVID-19, enrolled during active disease. Each CDR3 is given with its conserved first and last residue. The D gene is left open where the match is weak.

v_gene,j_gene,d_gene,CDR3nt,CDR3aa
TRBV18,TRBJ2-1,NA,TGTGCCAGCTCACCCGGGCTCCAAAGCGGCAATGAGCAGTTCTTC,CASSPGLQSGNEQFF
TRBV7-9,TRBJ2-1,TRBD2,TGTGCCAGCAGCCGACTAGCGGGAGGGCCTAATGAGCAGTTCTTC,CASSRLAGGPNEQFF
TRBV11-3,TRBJ1-1,TRBD1,TGTGCCAGCAGCTCCCGGACAGGCCAAGAAGCTTTCTTT,CASSSRTGQEAFF
TRBV4-3,TRBJ1-5,NA,TGCGCCAGCAGCCAAGATGTGAACGGAGCTTATCAGCCCCAGCATTTT,CASSQDVNGAYQPQHF
TRBV24-1,TRBJ2-3,TRBD2,TGTGCCACCAGTGCTAGCGGGAGTGGGGATACGCAGTATTTT,CATSASGSGDTQYF
TRBV6-1,TRBJ2-7,TRBD2,TGTGCCAGCAGTGAAGGATATCCGGGACTAGCGTCCGAGCAGTACTTC,CASSEGYPGLASEQYF
TRBV21-1,TRBJ1-5,NA,TGTGCCAGCAAAAAAGGGGATCGCTGGGGGGGAGTCCAGCCCCAGCATTTT,CASKKGDRWGGVQPQHF
TRBV30,TRBJ1-2,NA,TGTGCCTGGAGTGCTCCCCGGGAATGGGGGGACTATGGCTACACCTTC,CAWSAPREWGDYGYTF
TRBV29-1,TRBJ2-7,TRBD1,TGCAGCACCGCAGCGGACAGGGGCTACGAGCAGTACTTC,CSTAADRGYEQYF
TRBV7-9,TRBJ1-1,TRBD1,TGTGCCAGCAGCCGGGACAGGCTAACTGAAGCTTTCTTT,CASSRDRLTEAFF
TRBV6-5,TRBJ2-7,TRBD2,TGTGCCAGCAGTTACCAGCGGGAGCCCTCCTACGAGCAGTACTTC,CASSYQREPSYEQYF